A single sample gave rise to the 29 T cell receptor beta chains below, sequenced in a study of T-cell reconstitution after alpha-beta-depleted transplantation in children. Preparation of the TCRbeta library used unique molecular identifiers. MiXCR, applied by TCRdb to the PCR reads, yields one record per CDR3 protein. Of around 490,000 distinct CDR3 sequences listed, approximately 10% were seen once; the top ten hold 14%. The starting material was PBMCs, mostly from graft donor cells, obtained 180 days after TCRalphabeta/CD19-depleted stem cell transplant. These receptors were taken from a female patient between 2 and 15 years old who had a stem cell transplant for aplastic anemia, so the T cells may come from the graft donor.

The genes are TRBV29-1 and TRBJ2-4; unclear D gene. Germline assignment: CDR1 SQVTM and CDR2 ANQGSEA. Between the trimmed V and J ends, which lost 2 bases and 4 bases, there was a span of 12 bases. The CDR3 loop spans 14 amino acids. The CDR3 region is CSVEPGFGKNIQYF. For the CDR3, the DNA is TGCAGCGTTGAACCGGGTTTTGGGAAAAACATTCAGTACTTC.

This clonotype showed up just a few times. The CDR3 sequence: CASSLGVRGETQYF. The CDR3 coding sequence is TGTGCCAGCAGTTTAGGCGTCAGGGGAGAGACCCAGTACTTC. The chain employs TRBV12-3 or TRBV12-4 and TRBJ2-5, with D tentatively TRBD1 (6 bases). V was cut by 1 base and J by 4 bases, with 10 bases left in between. The CDR3 consists of 14 residues.

The CDR3 protein is CASSYSTVRTEAFF. The CDR3 region has the DNA TGTGCCAGCAGTTACTCGACAGTCAGAACTGAAGCTTTCTTT. The V gene is TRBV6-5, the J gene TRBJ1-1, with a tentative D call TRBD1 (5 bases). This CDR3 has 14 amino acids. V was cut by 0 bases and J by 5 bases, with 10 bases left in between. Germline assignment: CDR1 MNHEY and CDR2 SVGAGI.

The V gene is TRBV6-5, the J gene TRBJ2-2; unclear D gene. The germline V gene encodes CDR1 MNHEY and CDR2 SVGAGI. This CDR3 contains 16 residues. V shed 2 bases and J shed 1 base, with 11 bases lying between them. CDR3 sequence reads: CASSYDGRMNTGELFF. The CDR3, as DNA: TGTGCCAGCAGTTACGATGGACGAATGAACACCGGGGAGCTGTTTTTT.

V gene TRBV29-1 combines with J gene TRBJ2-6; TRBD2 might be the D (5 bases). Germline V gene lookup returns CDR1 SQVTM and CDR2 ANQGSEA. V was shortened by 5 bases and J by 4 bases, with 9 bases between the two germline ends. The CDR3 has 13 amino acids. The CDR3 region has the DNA TGCAGCGTTTCCGGGGTCGGGGCCAACGTCCTGACTTTC. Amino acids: CSVSGVGANVLTF.

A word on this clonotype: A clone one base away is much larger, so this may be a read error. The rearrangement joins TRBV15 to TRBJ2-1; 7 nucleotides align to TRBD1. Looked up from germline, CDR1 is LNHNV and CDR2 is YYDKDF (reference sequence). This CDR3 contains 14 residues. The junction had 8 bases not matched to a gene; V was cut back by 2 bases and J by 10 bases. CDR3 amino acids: CATSRPTGLYEQFF. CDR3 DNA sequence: TGTGCCACCAGCAGACCGACAGGGCTGTACGAGCAGTTCTTC.

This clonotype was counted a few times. Here the CDR3 reads CAIALAGDMSEQYF. CDR3 in DNA: TGTGCCATCGCGCTAGCGGGAGATATGTCCGAGCAGTACTTC. J is TRBJ2-7 and V is TRBV10-3, with 10 nucleotides matching TRBD2. The CDR3 runs to 14 residues. Trimming removed 8 bases from V and 6 bases from J; junction bases left unmatched: 10. CDR1 ENHRY and CDR2 SYGVKD come from the germline V gene.

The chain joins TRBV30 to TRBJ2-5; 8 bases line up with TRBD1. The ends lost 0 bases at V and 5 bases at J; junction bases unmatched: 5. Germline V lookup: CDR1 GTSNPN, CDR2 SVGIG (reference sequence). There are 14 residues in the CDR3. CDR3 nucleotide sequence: TGTGCCTGGAGTGTACTGGACAGGGTGGAGACCCAGTACTTC. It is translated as CAWSVLDRVETQYF.

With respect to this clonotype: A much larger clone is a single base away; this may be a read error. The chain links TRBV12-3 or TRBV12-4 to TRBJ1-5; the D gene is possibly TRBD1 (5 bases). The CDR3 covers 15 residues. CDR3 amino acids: CASSSGGTSNQPPHF. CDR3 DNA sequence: TGTGCCAGCAGTTCCGGCGGGACCAGCAATCAGCCCCCGCATTTT.

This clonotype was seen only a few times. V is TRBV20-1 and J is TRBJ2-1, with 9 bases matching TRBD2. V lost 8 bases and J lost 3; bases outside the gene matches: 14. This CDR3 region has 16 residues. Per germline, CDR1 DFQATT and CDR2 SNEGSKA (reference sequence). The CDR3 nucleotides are TGCAGTCCCAATGAGCGGGAGGCCCTCTTCTACAATGAGCAGTTCTTC. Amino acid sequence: CSPNEREALFYNEQFF.

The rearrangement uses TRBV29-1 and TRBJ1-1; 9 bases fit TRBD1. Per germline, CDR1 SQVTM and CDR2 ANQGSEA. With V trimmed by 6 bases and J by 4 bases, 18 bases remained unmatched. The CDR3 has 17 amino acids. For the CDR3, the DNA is TGCAGCGTGGCGGGGCGGGACAGGGACGTTTTACGCACTGAAGCTTTCTTT. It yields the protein CSVAGRDRDVLRTEAFF.

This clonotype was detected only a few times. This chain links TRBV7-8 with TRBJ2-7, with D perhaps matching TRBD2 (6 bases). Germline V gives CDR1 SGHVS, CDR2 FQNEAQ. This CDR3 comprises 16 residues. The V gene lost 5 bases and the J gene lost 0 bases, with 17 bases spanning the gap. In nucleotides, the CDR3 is TGTGCCAGCAGCCCAACCCGGGGGACGGTCTCCTACGAGCAGTACGTC. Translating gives CASSPTRGTVSYEQYV.

CDR3 protein: CASSFRTSGGSGEQYF. The CDR3, as DNA: TGTGCCAGCAGTTTTCGGACTAGCGGGGGTTCGGGGGAGCAGTACTTC. The V gene is TRBV6-5, the J gene TRBJ2-7, with TRBD2 matching over 13 bases. CDR1 MNHEY and CDR2 SVGAGI come from the germline V gene. J was trimmed by 7 bases and V by 4 bases; bases with no gene match: 10. The CDR3 has 16 amino acids.

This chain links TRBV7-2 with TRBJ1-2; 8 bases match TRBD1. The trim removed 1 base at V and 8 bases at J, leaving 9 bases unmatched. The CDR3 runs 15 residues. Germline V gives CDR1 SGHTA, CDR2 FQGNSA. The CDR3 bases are TGTGCCAGCAGCTTAGAGGCAGGGGGCGGGAAAGGCTACACCTTC. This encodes CASSLEAGGGKGYTF.

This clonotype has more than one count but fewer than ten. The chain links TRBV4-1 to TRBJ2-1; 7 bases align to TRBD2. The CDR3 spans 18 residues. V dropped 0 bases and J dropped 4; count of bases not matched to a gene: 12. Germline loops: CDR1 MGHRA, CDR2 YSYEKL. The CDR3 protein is CASSQDSGGLAVYNEQFF. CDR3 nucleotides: TGCGCCAGCAGCCAAGATAGTGGCGGCCTAGCGGTTTACAATGAGCAGTTCTTC.

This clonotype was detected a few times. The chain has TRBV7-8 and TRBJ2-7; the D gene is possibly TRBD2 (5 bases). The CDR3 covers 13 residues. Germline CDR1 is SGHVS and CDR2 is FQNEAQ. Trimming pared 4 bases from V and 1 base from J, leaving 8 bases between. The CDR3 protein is CASSSRGSYEQYF. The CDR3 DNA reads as TGTGCCAGCAGCTCCCGGGGATCCTACGAGCAGTACTTC.

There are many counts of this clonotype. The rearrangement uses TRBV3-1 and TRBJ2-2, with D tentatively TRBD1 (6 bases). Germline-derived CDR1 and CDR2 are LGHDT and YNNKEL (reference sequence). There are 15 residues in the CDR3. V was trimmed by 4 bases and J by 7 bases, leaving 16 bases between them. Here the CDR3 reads CASSRTQGTGGELFF. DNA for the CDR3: TGTGCCAGCAGCCGCACACAGGGAACGGGCGGGGAGCTGTTTTTT.

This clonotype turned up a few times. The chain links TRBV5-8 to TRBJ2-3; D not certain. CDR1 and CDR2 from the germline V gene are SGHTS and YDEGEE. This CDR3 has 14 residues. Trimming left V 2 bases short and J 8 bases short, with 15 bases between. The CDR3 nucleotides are TGTGCCAGCAGCTTCGTTGCCGACGAAGGTACGCAGTATTTT. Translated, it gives CASSFVADEGTQYF.

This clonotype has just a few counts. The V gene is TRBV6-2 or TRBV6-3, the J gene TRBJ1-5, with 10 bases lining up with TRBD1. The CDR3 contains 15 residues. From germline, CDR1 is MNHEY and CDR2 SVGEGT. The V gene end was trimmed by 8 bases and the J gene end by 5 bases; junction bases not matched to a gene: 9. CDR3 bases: TGTGCCAGCGGAGCCTGGACAGGGGGGGATCAGCCCCAGCATTTT. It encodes CASGAWTGGDQPQHF.

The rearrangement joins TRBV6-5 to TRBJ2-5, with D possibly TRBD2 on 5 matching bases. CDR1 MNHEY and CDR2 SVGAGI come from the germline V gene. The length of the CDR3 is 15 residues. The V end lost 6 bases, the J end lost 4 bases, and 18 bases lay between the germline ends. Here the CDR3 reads CASSYGERALETQYF. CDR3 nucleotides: TGTGCCAGCAGCTACGGCGAGAGGGCCTTAGAGACCCAGTACTTC.

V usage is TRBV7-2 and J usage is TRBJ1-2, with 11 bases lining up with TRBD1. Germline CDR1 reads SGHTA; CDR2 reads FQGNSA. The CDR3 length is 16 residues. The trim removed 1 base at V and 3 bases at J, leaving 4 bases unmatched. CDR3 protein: CASSLGGQGVHYGYTF. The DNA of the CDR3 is TGTGCCAGCAGCTTAGGGGGACAGGGGGTGCACTATGGCTACACCTTC.

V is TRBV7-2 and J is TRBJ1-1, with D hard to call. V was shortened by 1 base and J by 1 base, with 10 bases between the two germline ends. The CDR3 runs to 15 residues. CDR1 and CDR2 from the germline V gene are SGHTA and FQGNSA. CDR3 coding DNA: TGTGCCAGCAGCTTAGAGGGTCGACGGAACACTGAAGCTTTCTTT. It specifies CASSLEGRRNTEAFF.

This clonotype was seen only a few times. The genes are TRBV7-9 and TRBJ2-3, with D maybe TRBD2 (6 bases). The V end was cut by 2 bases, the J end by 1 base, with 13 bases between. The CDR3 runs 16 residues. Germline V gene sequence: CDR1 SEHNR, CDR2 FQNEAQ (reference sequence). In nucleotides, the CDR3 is TGTGCCAGCAGCTTATTTGGCGGGGACGGCACAGATACGCAGTATTTT. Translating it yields CASSLFGGDGTDTQYF.

The CDR3: CASELRLREYGTEAFF. The CDR3 region has the DNA TGTGCCAGCGAACTCCGACTTCGGGAGTATGGGACTGAAGCTTTCTTT. The V and J genes are TRBV6-1 and TRBJ1-1; no clear D gene. Germline V lookup: CDR1 MNHNS, CDR2 SASEGT. With 8 bases removed from V and 5 bases from J, the gap between germline ends came to 24 bases. The CDR3 contains 16 residues.

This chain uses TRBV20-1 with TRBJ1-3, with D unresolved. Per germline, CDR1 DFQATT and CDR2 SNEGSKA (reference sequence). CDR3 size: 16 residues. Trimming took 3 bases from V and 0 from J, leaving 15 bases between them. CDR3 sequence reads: CSASELRPISGNTIYF. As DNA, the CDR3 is TGCAGTGCTAGCGAACTGAGACCGATCTCTGGAAACACCATATATTTT.

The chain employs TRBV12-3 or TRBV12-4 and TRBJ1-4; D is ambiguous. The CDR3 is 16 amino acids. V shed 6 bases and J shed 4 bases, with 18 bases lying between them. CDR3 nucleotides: TGTGCCAGCAGCCCAAGTGCTACCTTCGTTAATGAAAAACTGTTTTTT. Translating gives CASSPSATFVNEKLFF.

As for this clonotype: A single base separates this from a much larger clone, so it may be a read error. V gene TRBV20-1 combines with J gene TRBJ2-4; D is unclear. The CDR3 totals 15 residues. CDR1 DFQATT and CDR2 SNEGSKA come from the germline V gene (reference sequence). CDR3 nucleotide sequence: TGCAGTGCTACCCCTCGAGAAAGGGTCGGAAACAGTCAGTACTTC. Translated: CSATPRERVGNSQYF.

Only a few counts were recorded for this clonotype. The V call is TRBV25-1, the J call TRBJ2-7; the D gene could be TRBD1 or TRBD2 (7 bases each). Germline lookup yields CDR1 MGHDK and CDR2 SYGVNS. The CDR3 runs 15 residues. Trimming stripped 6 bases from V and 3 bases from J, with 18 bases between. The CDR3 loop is CASSGRQGGDYEQYV. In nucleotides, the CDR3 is TGTGCCAGCAGCGGAAGACAGGGAGGGGACTACGAGCAGTACGTC.

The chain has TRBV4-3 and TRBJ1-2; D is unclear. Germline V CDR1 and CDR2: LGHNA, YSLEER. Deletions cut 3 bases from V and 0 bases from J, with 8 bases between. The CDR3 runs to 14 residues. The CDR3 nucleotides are TGCGCCAGCAGCCAGCAATCAGCTAACTATGGCTACACCTTC. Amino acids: CASSQQSANYGYTF.